The clone carrying this T cell receptor (beta chain) was recorded once. Its antigen is still unknown. CDR3 length: 14 residues. Looked up from germline, CDR1 is SNHLY and CDR2 is FYNNEI. Trimming took 9 bases from V and 2 from J; bases not matched to a gene: 7. The PCR was carried out with 60 Vbeta primers and 13 Jbeta primers. Measured with immunoSEQ multiplex PCR; TCRdb has only the in-frame clones, and not every one. The sample includes 100,000 to 120,000 clones, over 65% of them seen just once. The entry originates in a study of cytomegalovirus exposure and HLA in healthy donors. Overall study findings and caveats: What TCR beta sequences reportedly achieved was accurate prediction of HLA-A and HLA-B alleles in most subjects.

Sequences were obtained from PBMCs. This clonotype originated in a man aged 35 to 55 in good health and CMV-seropositive. The J gene is TRBJ1-2, the V gene TRBV2; TRBD1 matches 9 bases. As DNA, the CDR3 is TGTGCCAGGCGGACAGGGGAACAAAACTATGGCTACACCTTC. Translating gives CARRTGEQNYGYTF. Using reference TRBV2 and TRBJ1-2 for the parts outside the CDR3, the full variable domain is EPEVTQTPSHQVTQMGQEVILRCVPISNHLYFYWYRQILGQKVEFLVSFYNNEISEKSEIFDDQFSVERPDGSNFTLKIRSTKLEDSAMYFCARRTGEQNYGYTFGSGTRLTVV.